The next 3 T cell receptor beta chains were all read from a single sample in a study of blood T cell repertoires in COVID-19. Libraries were prepared by immunoSEQ multiplex PCR; TCRdb keeps only in-frame clonotypes and omits some of them. The sample carries 110,000 to 150,000 clones, around 83% recorded once. What was sequenced was peripheral blood. Receptors were obtained from a man aged 60 to 69 with active or convalescent COVID-19.

Concerning this clone: Distinct nucleotide sequences in the sample also encode this CDR3. The rearrangement links TRBV24-1 to TRBJ2-5; D unclear. Trimming took 4 bases from V and 3 from J, leaving 8 bases between them. The germline V gene has CDR1 KGHDR and CDR2 SFDVKD. The CDR3 totals 13 residues. The chain's CDR3 is CATSDLSEETQYF. The CDR3 DNA sequence: TGTGCCACCAGTGACCTATCGGAAGAGACCCAGTACTTC.

V and J are TRBV27 and TRBJ1-5; 9 bases agree with TRBD1. CDR1 and CDR2 (germline): MNHEY, SMNVEV (reference sequence). With 5 bases clipped from V and 4 bases from J, the junction kept 9 bases outside the gene matches. This CDR3 contains 16 residues. CDR3 sequence: CASSPGQGRGNQPQHF. CDR3 nucleotide sequence: TGTGCCAGCAGTCCGGGACAGGGTCGGGGTAATCAGCCCCAGCATTTT.

This chain connects TRBV4-3 to TRBJ1-3; D uncertain. The CDR3 contains 16 residues. V gave up 1 base and J gave up 3 bases, with 13 bases separating them. Germline V gene lookup returns CDR1 LGHNA and CDR2 YSLEER. The CDR3 bases are TGCGCCAGCAGCCAAGTACCCCCCGGAGGTGGAAACACCATATATTTT. Its protein is CASSQVPPGGGNTIYF.